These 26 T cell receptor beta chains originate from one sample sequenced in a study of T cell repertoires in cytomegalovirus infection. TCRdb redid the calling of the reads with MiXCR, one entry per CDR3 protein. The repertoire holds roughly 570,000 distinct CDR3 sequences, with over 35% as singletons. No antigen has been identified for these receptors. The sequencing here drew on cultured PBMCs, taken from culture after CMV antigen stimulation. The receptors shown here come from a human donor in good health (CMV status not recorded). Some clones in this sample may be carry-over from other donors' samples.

Here the CDR3 DNA reads TGTGCCAGCAGCCCAGGGACCCAGTACTTC. Amino acid sequence: CASSPGTQYF. This rearrangement joins TRBV27 to TRBJ2-5, with no clear D. V gave up 6 bases and J gave up 7 bases, with 6 bases separating them. The germline V gene encodes CDR1 MNHEY and CDR2 SMNVEV (reference sequence). CDR3 length: 10 residues.

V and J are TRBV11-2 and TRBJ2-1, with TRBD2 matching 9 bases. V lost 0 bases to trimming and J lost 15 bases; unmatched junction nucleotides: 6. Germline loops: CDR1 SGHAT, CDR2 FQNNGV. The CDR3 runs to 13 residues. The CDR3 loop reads CASSLDMGGGGFF. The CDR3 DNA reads TGTGCCAGCAGCTTAGATATGGGCGGGGGGGGGTTCTTC. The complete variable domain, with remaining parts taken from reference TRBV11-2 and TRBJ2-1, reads EAGVAQSPRYKIIEKRQSVAFWCNPISGHATLYWYQQILGQGPKLLIQFQNNGVVDDSQLPKDRFSAERLKGVDSTLKIQPAKLEDSAVYLCASSLDMGGGGFFGPGTRLTVL.

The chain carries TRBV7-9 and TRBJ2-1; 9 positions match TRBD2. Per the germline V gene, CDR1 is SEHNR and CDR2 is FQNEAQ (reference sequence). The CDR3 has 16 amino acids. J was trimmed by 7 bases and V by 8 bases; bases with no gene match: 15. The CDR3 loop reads CASWDEWAGGPNEQFF. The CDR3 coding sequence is TGTGCCAGCTGGGACGAATGGGCGGGAGGGCCTAATGAGCAGTTCTTC. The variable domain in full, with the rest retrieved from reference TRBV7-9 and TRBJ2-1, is DTGVSQNPRHKITKRGQNVTFRCDPISEHNRLYWYRQTLGQGPEFLTYFQNEAQLEKSRLLSDRFSAERPKGSFSTLEIQRTEQGDSAMYLCASWDEWAGGPNEQFFGPGTRLTVL.

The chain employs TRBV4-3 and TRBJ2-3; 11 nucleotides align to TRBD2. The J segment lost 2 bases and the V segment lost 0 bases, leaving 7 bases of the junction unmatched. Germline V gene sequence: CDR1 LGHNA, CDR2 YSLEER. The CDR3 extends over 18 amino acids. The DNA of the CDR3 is TGCGCCAGCAGCCAAGAGACTATAGCGGGAGGGTTCACAGATACGCAGTATTTT. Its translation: CASSQETIAGGFTDTQYF.

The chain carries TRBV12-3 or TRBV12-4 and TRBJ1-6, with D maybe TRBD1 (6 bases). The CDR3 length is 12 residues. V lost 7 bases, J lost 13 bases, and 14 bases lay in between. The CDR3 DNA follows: TGTGCCAGCACCGCAGGGGCGGGCCCCCTCCACTTT. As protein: CASTAGAGPLHF.

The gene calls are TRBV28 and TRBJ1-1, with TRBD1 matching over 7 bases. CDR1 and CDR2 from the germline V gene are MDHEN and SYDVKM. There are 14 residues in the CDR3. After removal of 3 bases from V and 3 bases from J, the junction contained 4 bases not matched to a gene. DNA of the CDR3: TGTGCCAGCAGTTTTCAGGGGGAAGACACTGAAGCTTTCTTT. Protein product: CASSFQGEDTEAFF.

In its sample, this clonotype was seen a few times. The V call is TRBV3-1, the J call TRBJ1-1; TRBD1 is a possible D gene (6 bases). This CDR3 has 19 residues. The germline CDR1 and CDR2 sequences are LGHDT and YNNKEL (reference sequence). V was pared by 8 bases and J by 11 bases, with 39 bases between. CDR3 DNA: TGTGCCAGCCCCCTAACTCCGCCCTCCCTCAGGGGAAAATCATCGAGGGCTTTCTTT. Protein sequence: CASPLTPPSLRGKSSRAFF.

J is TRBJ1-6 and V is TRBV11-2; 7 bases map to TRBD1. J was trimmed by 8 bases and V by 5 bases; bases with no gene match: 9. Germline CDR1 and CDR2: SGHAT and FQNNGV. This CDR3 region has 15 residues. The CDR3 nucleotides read TGTGCCAGCAGCCTTATACAGGGGCGATATTCACCCCTCCACTTT. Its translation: CASSLIQGRYSPLHF.

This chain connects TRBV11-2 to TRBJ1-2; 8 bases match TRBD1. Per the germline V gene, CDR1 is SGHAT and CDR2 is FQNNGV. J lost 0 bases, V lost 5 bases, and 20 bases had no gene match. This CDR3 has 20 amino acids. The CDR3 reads CASSLIKGRTGGNSNYGYTF. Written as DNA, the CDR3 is TGTGCCAGCAGCCTTATTAAAGGCCGAACAGGGGGGAACTCTAACTATGGCTACACCTTC.

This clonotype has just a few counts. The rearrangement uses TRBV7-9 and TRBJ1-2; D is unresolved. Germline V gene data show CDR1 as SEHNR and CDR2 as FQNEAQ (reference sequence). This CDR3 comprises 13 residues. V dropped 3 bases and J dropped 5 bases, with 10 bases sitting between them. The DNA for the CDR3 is TGTGCCAGCAGCTTTTGGGATAAGTATGGCTACACCTTC. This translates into CASSFWDKYGYTF.

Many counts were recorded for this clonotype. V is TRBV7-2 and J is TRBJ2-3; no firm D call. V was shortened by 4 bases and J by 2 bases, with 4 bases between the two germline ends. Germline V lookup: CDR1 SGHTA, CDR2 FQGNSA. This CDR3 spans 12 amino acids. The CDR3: CASSYITDTQYF. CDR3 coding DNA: TGTGCCAGCAGCTACATCACAGATACGCAGTATTTT. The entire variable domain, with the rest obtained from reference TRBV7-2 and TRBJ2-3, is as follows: GAGVSQSPSNKVTEKGKDVELRCDPISGHTALYWYRQSLGQGLEFLIYFQGNSAPDKSGLPSDRFSAERTGGSVSTLTIQRTQQEDSAVYLCASSYITDTQYFGPGTRLTVL.

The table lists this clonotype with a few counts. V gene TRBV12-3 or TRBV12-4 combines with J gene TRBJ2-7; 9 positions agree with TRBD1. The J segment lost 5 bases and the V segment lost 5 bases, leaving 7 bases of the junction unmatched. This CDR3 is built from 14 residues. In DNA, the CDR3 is TGTGCCAGCAGTCCCGGGACAGGGTTGGACGAGCAGTACTTC. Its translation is CASSPGTGLDEQYF.

The CDR3 DNA reads TGTGCCAGCAGCGGGGACAGGCAAGAGACCCAGTACTTC. Amino acid sequence: CASSGDRQETQYF. The genes are TRBV5-4 and TRBJ2-5; 8 bases are shared with TRBD1. There are 13 residues in the CDR3. Germline-derived CDR1 and CDR2 are SGHNT and YYREEE (reference sequence). V shed 4 bases and J 2 bases; nucleotides not matched to a gene: 1.

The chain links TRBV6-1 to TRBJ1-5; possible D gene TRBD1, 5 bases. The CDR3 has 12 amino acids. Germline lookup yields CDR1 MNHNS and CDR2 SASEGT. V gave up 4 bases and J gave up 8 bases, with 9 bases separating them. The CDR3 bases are TGTGCCAGCAGTGCGGGAGGGGAGCCCCAGCATTTT. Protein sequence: CASSAGGEPQHF.

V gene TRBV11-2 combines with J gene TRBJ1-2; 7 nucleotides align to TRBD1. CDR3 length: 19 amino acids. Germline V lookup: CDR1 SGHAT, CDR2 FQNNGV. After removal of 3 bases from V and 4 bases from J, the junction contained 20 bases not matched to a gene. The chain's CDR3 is CASSLTSGTAKLNFYGYTF. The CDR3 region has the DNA TGTGCCAGCAGCTTGACGTCCGGGACAGCAAAACTAAATTTCTATGGCTACACCTTC.

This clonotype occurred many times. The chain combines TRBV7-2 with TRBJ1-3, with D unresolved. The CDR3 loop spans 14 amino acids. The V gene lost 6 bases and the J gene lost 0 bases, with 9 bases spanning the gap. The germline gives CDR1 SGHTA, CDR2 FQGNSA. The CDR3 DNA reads TGTGCCAGCAGTTCCGGGATCTCTGGAAACACCATATATTTT. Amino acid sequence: CASSSGISGNTIYF.

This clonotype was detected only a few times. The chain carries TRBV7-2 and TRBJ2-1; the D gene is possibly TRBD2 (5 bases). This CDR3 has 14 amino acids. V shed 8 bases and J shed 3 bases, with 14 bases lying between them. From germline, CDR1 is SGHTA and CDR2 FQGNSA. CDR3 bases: TGTGCCAGCCTACGGGATCAAAACTACAATGAGCAGTTCTTC. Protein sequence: CASLRDQNYNEQFF.

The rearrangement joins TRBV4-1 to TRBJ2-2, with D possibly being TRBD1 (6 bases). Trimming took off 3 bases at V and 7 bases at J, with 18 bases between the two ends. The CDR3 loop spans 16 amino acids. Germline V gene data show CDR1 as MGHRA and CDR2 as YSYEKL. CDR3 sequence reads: CASSHMGTLPGGELFF. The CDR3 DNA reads TGCGCCAGCAGCCACATGGGGACACTACCCGGCGGGGAGCTGTTTTTT.

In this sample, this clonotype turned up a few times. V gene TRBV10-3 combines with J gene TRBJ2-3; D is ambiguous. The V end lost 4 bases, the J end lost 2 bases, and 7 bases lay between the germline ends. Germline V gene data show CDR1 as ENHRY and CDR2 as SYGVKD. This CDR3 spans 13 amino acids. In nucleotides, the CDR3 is TGTGCCATCAGTGGGGCGTCCACAGATACGCAGTATTTT. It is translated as CAISGASTDTQYF.

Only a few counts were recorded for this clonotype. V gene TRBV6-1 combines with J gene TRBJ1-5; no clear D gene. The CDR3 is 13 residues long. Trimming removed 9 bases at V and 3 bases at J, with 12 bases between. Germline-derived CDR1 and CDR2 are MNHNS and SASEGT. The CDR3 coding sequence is TGTGCCAGTTTGGACTTAATCAATCAGCCCCAGCATTTT. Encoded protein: CASLDLINQPQHF.

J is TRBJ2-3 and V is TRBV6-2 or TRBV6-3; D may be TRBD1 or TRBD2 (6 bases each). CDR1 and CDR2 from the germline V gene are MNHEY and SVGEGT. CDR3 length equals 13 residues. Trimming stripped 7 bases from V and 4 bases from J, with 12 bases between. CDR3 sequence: CASTPGGADTQYF. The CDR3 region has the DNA TGTGCCAGCACTCCCGGGGGCGCAGATACGCAGTATTTT.

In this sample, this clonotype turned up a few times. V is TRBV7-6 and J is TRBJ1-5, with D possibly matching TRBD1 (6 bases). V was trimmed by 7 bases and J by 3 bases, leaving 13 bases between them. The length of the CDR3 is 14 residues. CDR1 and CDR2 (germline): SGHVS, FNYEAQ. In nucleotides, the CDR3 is TGTGCCAGCACCAAACAGGGATCCAATCAGCCCCAGCATTTT. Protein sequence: CASTKQGSNQPQHF.

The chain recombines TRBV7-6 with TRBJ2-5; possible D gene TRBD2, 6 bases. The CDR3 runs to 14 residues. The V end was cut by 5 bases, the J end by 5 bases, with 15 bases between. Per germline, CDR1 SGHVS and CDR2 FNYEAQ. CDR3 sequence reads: CASSARGGLETQYF. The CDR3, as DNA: TGTGCCAGCAGCGCCCGCGGAGGGTTGGAGACCCAGTACTTC.

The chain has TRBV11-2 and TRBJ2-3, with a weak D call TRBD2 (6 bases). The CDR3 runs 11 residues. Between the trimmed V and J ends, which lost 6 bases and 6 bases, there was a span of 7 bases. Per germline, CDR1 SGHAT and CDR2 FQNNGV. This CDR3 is CASREGDTQYF. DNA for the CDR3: TGTGCCAGCAGGGAGGGGGATACGCAGTATTTT.

The DNA for the CDR3 is TGTGCCACCGGAGTTTCAGGGGGCTTGAAGACCCAGTACTTC. Translating gives CATGVSGGLKTQYF. This chain links TRBV28 with TRBJ2-5; 8 bases align to TRBD1. V gave up 10 bases and J gave up 6 bases; unmatched junction bases: 13. This CDR3 region has 14 residues. Germline values: CDR1 MDHEN, CDR2 SYDVKM.

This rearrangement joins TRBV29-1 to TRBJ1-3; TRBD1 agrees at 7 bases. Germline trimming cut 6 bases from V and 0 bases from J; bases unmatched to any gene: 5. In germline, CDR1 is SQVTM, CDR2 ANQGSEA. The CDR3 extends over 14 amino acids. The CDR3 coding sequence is TGCAGCGTATCCAGGGGGATCTCTGGAAACACCATATATTTT. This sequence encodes CSVSRGISGNTIYF. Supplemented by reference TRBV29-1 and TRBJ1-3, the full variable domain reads SAVISQKPSRDICQRGTSLTIQCQVDSQVTMMFWYRQQPGQSLTLIATANQGSEATYESGFVIDKFPISRPNLTFSTLTVSNMSPEDSSIYLCSVSRGISGNTIYFGEGSWLTVV.